The 5 T cell receptor beta chains below come from one sample, sequenced in a study of T cell changes during pregnancy in multiple sclerosis. Libraries were prepared by immunoSEQ multiplex PCR; TCRdb keeps only in-frame clonotypes and omits some of them. The sample contains about 68,000 clones, 92% of which appear only once. The sample in question was peripheral blood, obtained in the second trimester of pregnancy. These receptors came from a female donor in good health, enrolled as a control in a pregnancy study.

The rearrangement joins TRBV6-6 to TRBJ2-1; D not resolved. Trimming removed 5 bases from V and 5 bases from J, with 7 bases in between. The CDR3 runs 12 residues. In germline, CDR1 is MNHNY, CDR2 SVGAGI (reference sequence). The DNA of the CDR3 is TGTGCCAGCAGTCGCAGTAACAATGAGCAGTTCTTC. Protein sequence: CASSRSNNEQFF.

This chain uses TRBV5-6 with TRBJ1-1; 9 bases fit TRBD1. V was pared by 0 bases and J by 5 bases, with 5 bases of the junction left unmatched. This CDR3 is built from 15 residues. Germline CDR1 reads SGHDT; CDR2 reads YYEEEE. The DNA of the CDR3 is TGTGCCAGCAGCTTGGTTGGACAGGGGTCTACTGAAGCTTTCTTT. Encoded protein: CASSLVGQGSTEAFF.

The V gene is TRBV9, the J gene TRBJ2-3; 8 positions match TRBD2. The V gene's germline CDR1 is SGDLS and CDR2 YYNGEE. With 0 bases clipped from V and 2 bases from J, the junction kept 5 bases outside the gene matches. The CDR3 is 16 amino acids. In nucleotides, the CDR3 is TGTGCCAGCAGCGTAGAGGTAGCGGGGTACACAGATACGCAGTATTTT. Its protein is CASSVEVAGYTDTQYF.

V gene TRBV2 combines with J gene TRBJ2-1; D is undetermined. V was shortened by 6 bases and J by 9 bases, with 15 bases between the two germline ends. In germline, CDR1 is SNHLY, CDR2 FYNNEI. CDR3 length equals 13 residues. The CDR3 sequence: CASRKVWPPEQFF. In nucleotides, the CDR3 is TGTGCCAGCAGGAAAGTTTGGCCACCTGAGCAGTTCTTC.

The chain carries TRBV27 and TRBJ2-1; TRBD1 matches at 8 bases. V trimming: 6 bases; J trimming: 0 bases; junction bases outside the gene matches: 7. Per the germline V gene, CDR1 is MNHEY and CDR2 is SMNVEV (reference sequence). The CDR3 is made up of 16 amino acids. CDR3 protein: CASRRDRLNSYNEQFF. The CDR3 nucleotides read TGTGCCAGCAGACGGGACAGGCTTAACTCCTACAATGAGCAGTTCTTC.